Sequencing of this T cell receptor beta chain was carried out in a study of cytomegalovirus exposure and HLA in healthy donors. General observations from the study: Sequencing depth across donors, presence/absence analyses assumed, was roughly uniform. It was in a later analysis that TCR association rates were seen to vary by HLA locus, highest for DRB1 and lowest for HLA-C.

The ends were cut back, 3 bases at V and 2 bases at J, with 11 bases in the middle. The CDR3 contains 14 residues. Germline V gene sequence: CDR1 SGHRS, CDR2 YFSETQ. Primers for the PCR totalled 60 Vbeta and 13 Jbeta. The repertoire was sequenced with immunoSEQ multiplex PCR; TCRdb's copy has only in-frame clones and lacks some. The profile covers roughly 160,000 clones, with 70% to 85% appearing a single time and 3.7% taken by the ten largest. As regards this clone: Its antigen is undetermined.

V gene TRBV5-1 combines with J gene TRBJ2-5; D is possibly TRBD2 (7 bases). Specimen: PBMCs. The receptor was isolated from a man in his thirties or forties in good health and CMV-seropositive. CDR3 DNA sequence: TGCGCCAGCAGCTGGGGGGGGGCGCAAGAGACCCAGTACTTC. This sequence encodes CASSWGGAQETQYF.